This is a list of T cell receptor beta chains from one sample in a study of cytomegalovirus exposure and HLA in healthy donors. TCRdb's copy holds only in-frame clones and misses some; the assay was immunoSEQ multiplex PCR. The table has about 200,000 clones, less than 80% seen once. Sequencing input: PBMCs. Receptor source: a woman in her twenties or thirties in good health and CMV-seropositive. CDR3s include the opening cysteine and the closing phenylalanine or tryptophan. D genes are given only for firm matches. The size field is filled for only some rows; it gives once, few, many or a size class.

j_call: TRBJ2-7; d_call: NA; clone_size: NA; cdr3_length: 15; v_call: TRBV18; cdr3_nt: TGTGCCAGCTCACCCGGGGGGCCCCGCTCCTACGAGCAGTACTTC; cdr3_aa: CASSPGGPRSYEQYF
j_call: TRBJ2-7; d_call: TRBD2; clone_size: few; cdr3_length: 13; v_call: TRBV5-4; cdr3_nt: TGTGCCAGCAACCTCGTCGGGGGGAACGAGCAGTACTTC; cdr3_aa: CASNLVGGNEQYF
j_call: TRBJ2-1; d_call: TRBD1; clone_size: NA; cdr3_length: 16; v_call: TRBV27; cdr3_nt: TGTGCCAGCAGTACACCGATCCGGGACAGGGGCAATGAGCAGTTCTTC; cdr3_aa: CASSTPIRDRGNEQFF
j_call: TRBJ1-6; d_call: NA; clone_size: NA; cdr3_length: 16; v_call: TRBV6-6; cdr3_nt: TGTGCCAGCAGTTACTCCTCCGCAGGGAAGGGCTCACCCCTCCACTTT; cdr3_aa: CASSYSSAGKGSPLHF
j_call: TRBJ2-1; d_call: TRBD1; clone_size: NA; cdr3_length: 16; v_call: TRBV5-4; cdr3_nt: TGTGCCAGCAGCCAAGGGGAAGGACAGGGATACAATGAGCAGTTCTTC; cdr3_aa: CASSQGEGQGYNEQFF
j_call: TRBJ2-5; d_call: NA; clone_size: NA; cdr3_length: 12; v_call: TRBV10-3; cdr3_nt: TGTGCCATCAGTGAGCCCCGGGAGACCCAGTACTTC; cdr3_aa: CAISEPRETQYF
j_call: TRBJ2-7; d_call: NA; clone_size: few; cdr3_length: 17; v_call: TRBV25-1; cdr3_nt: TGTGCCAGCAGTGAATATCGAGGTAGCGGATCCTCCTACGAGCAGTACTTC; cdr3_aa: CASSEYRGSGSSYEQYF
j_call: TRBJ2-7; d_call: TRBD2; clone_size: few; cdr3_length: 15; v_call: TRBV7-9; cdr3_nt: TGTGCCAGCAGGGCCCCCGCGGGAGCGGCGAACGAGCAGTACTTC; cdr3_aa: CASRAPAGAANEQYF
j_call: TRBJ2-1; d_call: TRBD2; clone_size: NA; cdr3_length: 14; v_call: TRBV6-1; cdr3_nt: TGTGCCACCGAAGGGACTAGCGCCAACAATGAGCAGTTCTTC; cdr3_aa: CATEGTSANNEQFF
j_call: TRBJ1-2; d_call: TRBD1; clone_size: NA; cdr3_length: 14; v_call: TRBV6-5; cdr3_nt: TGTGCCAGCAGGTCGACGACAGGGGACTATGGCTACACCTTC; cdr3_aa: CASRSTTGDYGYTF
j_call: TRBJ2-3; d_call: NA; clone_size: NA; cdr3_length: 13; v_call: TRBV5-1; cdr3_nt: TGCGCCAGCGCGGGGACGGACTGGCATACGCAGTATTTT; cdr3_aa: CASAGTDWHTQYF
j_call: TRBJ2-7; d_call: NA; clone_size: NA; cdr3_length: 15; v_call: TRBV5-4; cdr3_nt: TGTGCCAGCAGCTTAAGCCTGACAGCCGACTACGAGCAGTACTTC; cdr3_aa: CASSLSLTADYEQYF
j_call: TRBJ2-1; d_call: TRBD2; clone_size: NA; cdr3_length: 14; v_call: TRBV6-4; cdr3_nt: TGTGCCAGCTCCCATGGACTAGCGGGCTATGAGCAGTTCTTC; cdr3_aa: CASSHGLAGYEQFF
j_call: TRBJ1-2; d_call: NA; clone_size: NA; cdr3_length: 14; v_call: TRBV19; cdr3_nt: TGTGCCAGTAGTATAGGGGTGTCGGGCTATGGCTACACCTTC; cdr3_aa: CASSIGVSGYGYTF
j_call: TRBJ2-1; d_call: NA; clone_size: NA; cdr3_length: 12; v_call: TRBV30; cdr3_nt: TGTGCCTGGAGGGAGGAGCAGAATGAGCAGTTCTTC; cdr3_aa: CAWREEQNEQFF
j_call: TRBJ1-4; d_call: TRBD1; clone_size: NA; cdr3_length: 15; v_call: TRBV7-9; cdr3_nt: TGTGCCAGCAGCAGCCGGACAGGGGGGGGAGAAAAACTGTTTTTT; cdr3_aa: CASSSRTGGGEKLFF
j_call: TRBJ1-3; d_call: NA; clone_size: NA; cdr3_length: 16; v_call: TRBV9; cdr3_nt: TGTGCCAGCAGCGTAGCAACAGGTTCCTCTGGAAACACCATATATTTT; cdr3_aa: CASSVATGSSGNTIYF
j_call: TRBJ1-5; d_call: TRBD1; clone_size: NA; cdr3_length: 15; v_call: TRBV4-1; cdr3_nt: TGCGCCAGCAGCCGCGGGGACAGGGGTTTTCAGCCCCAGCATTTT; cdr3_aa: CASSRGDRGFQPQHF
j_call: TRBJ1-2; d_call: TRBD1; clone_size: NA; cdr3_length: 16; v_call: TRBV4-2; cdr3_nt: TGTGCCAGCAGCCAAGATCTGGACAGGGGCTACTATGGCTACACCTTC; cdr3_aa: CASSQDLDRGYYGYTF
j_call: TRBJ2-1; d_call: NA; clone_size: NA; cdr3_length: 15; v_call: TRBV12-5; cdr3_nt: TGTGCTAGTGGTTTGGGGCAGGTGGGCCTCAATGAGCAGTTCTTC; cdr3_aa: CASGLGQVGLNEQFF
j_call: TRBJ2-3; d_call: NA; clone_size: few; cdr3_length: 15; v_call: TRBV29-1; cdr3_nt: TGCAGCGTTGAAAAACGGGGGGCTTACACAGATACGCAGTATTTT; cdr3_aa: CSVEKRGAYTDTQYF
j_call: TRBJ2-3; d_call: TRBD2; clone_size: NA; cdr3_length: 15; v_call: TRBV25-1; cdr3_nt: TGTGCCAGCAGCTGGACTAGCGGGGGGGCGGATACGCAGTATTTT; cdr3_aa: CASSWTSGGADTQYF
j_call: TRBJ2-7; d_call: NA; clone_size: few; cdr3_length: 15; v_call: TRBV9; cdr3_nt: TGTGCCAGCAGCGTAGGGGTGCCGGGTCACTACGAGCAGTACTTC; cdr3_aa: CASSVGVPGHYEQYF
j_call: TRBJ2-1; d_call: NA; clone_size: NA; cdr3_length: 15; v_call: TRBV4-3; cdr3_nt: TGCGCCAGCAGCCAGGACAGAAGCTCCTACAATGAGCAGTTCTTC; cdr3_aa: CASSQDRSSYNEQFF
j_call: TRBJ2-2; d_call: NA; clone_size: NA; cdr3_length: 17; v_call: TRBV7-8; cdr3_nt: TGTGCCAGCAGCTTAGCGCGAGGGTTCGTGAACACCGGGGAGCTGTTTTTT; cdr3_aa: CASSLARGFVNTGELFF
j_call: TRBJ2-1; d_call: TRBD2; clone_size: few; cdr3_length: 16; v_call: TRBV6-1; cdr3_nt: TGTGCCAGCAGTGCCCAAGGACTAGCGGGATACAATGAGCAGTTCTTC; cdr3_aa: CASSAQGLAGYNEQFF
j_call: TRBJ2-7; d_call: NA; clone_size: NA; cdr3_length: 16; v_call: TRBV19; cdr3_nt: TGTGCCAGTAGTTTCCTTAGGGGAGGAAGGACGGCCGAGCAGTACTTC; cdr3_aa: CASSFLRGGRTAEQYF
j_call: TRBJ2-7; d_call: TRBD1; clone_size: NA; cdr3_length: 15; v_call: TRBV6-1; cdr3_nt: TGTGCCAGCAGACCCGGACAGGGCCGAGCCTACGAGCAGTACTTC; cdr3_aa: CASRPGQGRAYEQYF
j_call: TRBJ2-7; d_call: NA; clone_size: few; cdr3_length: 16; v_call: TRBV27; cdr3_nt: TGTGCCAGCAGTTTATCGGGGGGAGGCAGAGCCTACGAGCAGTACTTC; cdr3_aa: CASSLSGGGRAYEQYF
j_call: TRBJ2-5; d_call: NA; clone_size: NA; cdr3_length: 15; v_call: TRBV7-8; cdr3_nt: TGTGCCAGCAGCCCGGCTAGCCGGGTAGAGGAGACCCAGTACTTC; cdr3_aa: CASSPASRVEETQYF
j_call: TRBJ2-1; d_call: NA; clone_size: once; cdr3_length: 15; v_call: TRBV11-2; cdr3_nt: TGTGCCAGCAGCCTAGGGGGGGACTACTACAATGAGCAGTTCTTC; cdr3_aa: CASSLGGDYYNEQFF
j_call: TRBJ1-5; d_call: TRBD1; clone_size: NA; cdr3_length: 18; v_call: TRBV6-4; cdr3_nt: TGTGCCAGCAGTGACCGGGCAGGGGGCGCATATAGCAATCAGCCCCAGCATTTT; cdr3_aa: CASSDRAGGAYSNQPQHF
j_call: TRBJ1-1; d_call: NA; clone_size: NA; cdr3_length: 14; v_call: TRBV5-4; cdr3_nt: TGTGCCAGCAGCTTGGCGGGACAGAACACTGAAGCTTTCTTT; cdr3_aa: CASSLAGQNTEAFF
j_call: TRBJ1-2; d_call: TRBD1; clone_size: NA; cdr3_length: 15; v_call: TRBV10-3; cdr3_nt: TGTGCCATCAGTATCCGGGACAGGGGGTTAAGCGGCTACACCTTC; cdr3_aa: CAISIRDRGLSGYTF
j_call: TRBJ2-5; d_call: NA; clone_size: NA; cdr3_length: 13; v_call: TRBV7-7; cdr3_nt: TGTGCCAGCAGCTTAGCACCGGGGGAGACCCAGTACTTC; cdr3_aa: CASSLAPGETQYF
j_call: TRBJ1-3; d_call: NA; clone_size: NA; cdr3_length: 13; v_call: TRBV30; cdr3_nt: TGTGCCTGGAGCCCCACAGGGCCGGACACCATATATTTT; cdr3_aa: CAWSPTGPDTIYF
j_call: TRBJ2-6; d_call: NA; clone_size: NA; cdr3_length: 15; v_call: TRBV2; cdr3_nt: TGTGCCAGCAGTGGCCAGGTTTCTGGGGCCAACGTCCTGACTTTC; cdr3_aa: CASSGQVSGANVLTF